A selection of T cell receptor beta chains follows, all from one sample in a study of breast tumors, draining lymph nodes, adjacent tissues. TCRdb re-called the multiplex PCR reads with MiXCR, one entry per CDR3 protein. Of more than 50,000 distinct CDR3 sequences listed, roughly 50% are singletons. The sample was breast tumor tissue. These TCRs come from a female donor with breast cancer. Some clones in this sample may be carry-over from other donors' samples. CDR3s include the opening cysteine and the closing phenylalanine or tryptophan. Each record gives: V gene, D gene, clone size, J gene, CDR3 DNA, CDR3 protein. The D gene is left open where the match is weak. Clone size is stated in some rows and not others, as once, few, many or a class when expanded.

V gene: TRBV10-2; D gene: TRBD1; clone size: many; J gene: TRBJ1-5; CDR3 DNA: TGCGCCAGCAGAGAAGCAGGGGGTGGCAATCAGCCCCAGCATTTT; CDR3 protein: CASREAGGGNQPQHF
V gene: TRBV5-1; D gene: NA; clone size: many; J gene: TRBJ2-3; CDR3 DNA: TGCGCCAGCAGCCTCCCTGGGACGCCAGGGTCAGATACGCAGTATTTT; CDR3 protein: CASSLPGTPGSDTQYF
V gene: TRBV29-1; D gene: TRBD1; clone size: NA; J gene: TRBJ2-5; CDR3 DNA: TGCAGCGTTGATAGCGGGTACGGGACAGGGTGGAGAGAGACCCAGTACTTC; CDR3 protein: CSVDSGYGTGWRETQYF
V gene: TRBV4-2; D gene: NA; clone size: NA; J gene: TRBJ2-2; CDR3 DNA: TGTGCCAGCAGCCAAGGGGGAGGTAGCGGGGAGCTGTTTTTT; CDR3 protein: CASSQGGGSGELFF
V gene: TRBV9; D gene: NA; clone size: NA; J gene: TRBJ2-7; CDR3 DNA: TGTGCCAGCAGCTTTAGCGGAGGGGCCTACGAGCAGTACTTC; CDR3 protein: CASSFSGGAYEQYF
V gene: TRBV6-5; D gene: TRBD2; clone size: many; J gene: TRBJ2-2; CDR3 DNA: TGTGCCAGCAGCACCAGACGCGGGGGGGATACGAACACCGGGGAGCTGTTTTTT; CDR3 protein: CASSTRRGGDTNTGELFF
V gene: TRBV20-1; D gene: NA; clone size: many; J gene: TRBJ1-4; CDR3 DNA: TGCAGTGCTAGCCCAACCGACAGTGCAAATGAAAAACTGTTTTTT; CDR3 protein: CSASPTDSANEKLFF
V gene: TRBV4-1; D gene: NA; clone size: NA; J gene: TRBJ1-1; CDR3 DNA: TGCGCCAGCGGCGGGGGTGGCACTGAAGCTTTCTTT; CDR3 protein: CASGGGGTEAFF
V gene: TRBV7-2; D gene: NA; clone size: NA; J gene: TRBJ1-2; CDR3 DNA: TGTGCCAGCAGCTCGCATACGGCCAACTATGGCTACACCTTC; CDR3 protein: CASSSHTANYGYTF
V gene: TRBV10-3; D gene: NA; clone size: NA; J gene: TRBJ2-7; CDR3 DNA: TGTGCCGTCGGTGGGCCCCATTTCCACCAGTACTTC; CDR3 protein: CAVGGPHFHQYF
V gene: TRBV20-1; D gene: NA; clone size: NA; J gene: TRBJ1-4; CDR3 DNA: TGCAGTGCTAGAGGAGGAACTAATGAAAAACTGTTTTTT; CDR3 protein: CSARGGTNEKLFF
V gene: TRBV2; D gene: NA; clone size: NA; J gene: TRBJ1-1; CDR3 DNA: TGTGCCAGCACGAAGGCTGCCCCGGATACTAAAGCTTTCTTT; CDR3 protein: CASTKAAPDTKAFF
V gene: TRBV6-5; D gene: NA; clone size: NA; J gene: TRBJ1-2; CDR3 DNA: TGTGCCAGCACGGCATCCTCTAACTATGGCTACACCTTC; CDR3 protein: CASTASSNYGYTF
V gene: TRBV29-1; D gene: NA; clone size: many; J gene: TRBJ2-1; CDR3 DNA: TGCAGCGTTGACCTAGGAGGGCGTGGGAATGAGCAGTTCTTC; CDR3 protein: CSVDLGGRGNEQFF
V gene: TRBV5-1; D gene: TRBD2; clone size: many; J gene: TRBJ2-5; CDR3 DNA: TGCGCCAGCAGCAGCTCAGCGGGGGAAGAGACCCAGTACTTC; CDR3 protein: CASSSSAGEETQYF
V gene: TRBV9; D gene: NA; clone size: NA; J gene: TRBJ2-7; CDR3 DNA: TGTGCCAGCAGCAGAGCCCCAGGGGGGTCCGAGCAGTACTTC; CDR3 protein: CASSRAPGGSEQYF
V gene: TRBV5-5; D gene: NA; clone size: many; J gene: TRBJ2-7; CDR3 DNA: TGTGCCAGCAGCTTGGACAGGGCCTCCTACGAGCAGTACTTC; CDR3 protein: CASSLDRASYEQYF
V gene: TRBV7-2; D gene: NA; clone size: NA; J gene: TRBJ2-7; CDR3 DNA: TGTGCCAGCAGCCGAACTCTCGACTCGTGGTCCTACGAGCAGTACTTC; CDR3 protein: CASSRTLDSWSYEQYF
V gene: TRBV2; D gene: NA; clone size: NA; J gene: TRBJ2-7; CDR3 DNA: TGTGCCAGCCGGGATCTAGCAGATTACGAGCAGTACTTC; CDR3 protein: CASRDLADYEQYF
V gene: TRBV20-1; D gene: NA; clone size: NA; J gene: TRBJ2-1; CDR3 DNA: TGCAGTGCTAGAGATAGCGATGAGCAGTTCTTC; CDR3 protein: CSARDSDEQFF
V gene: TRBV18; D gene: NA; clone size: many; J gene: TRBJ2-3; CDR3 DNA: TGTGCCAGCTCACCCGCCAGCACAGATACGCAGTATTTT; CDR3 protein: CASSPASTDTQYF
V gene: TRBV9; D gene: TRBD2; clone size: many; J gene: TRBJ2-3; CDR3 DNA: TGTGCCAGCAGCGTGAGGGGACTAGCGGATAGCACAGATACGCAGTATTTT; CDR3 protein: CASSVRGLADSTDTQYF
V gene: TRBV5-5; D gene: TRBD1; clone size: many; J gene: TRBJ1-5; CDR3 DNA: TGTGCCAGCAGCTTACAGGGGGGTAGCAATCAGCCCCAGCATTTT; CDR3 protein: CASSLQGGSNQPQHF
V gene: TRBV9; D gene: TRBD1; clone size: NA; J gene: TRBJ1-3; CDR3 DNA: TGTGCCAGCAGCGTGGGGACAGGCCTCTCTGGAAACACCATATATTTT; CDR3 protein: CASSVGTGLSGNTIYF
V gene: TRBV30; D gene: TRBD1; clone size: many; J gene: TRBJ1-4; CDR3 DNA: TGTGCCTGGAGTCGGACAGGGTGGGATGAAAAACTGTTTTTT; CDR3 protein: CAWSRTGWDEKLFF
V gene: TRBV2; D gene: NA; clone size: NA; J gene: TRBJ2-1; CDR3 DNA: TGTGCCAGCAGTGAAGAAGGAGCCCGGGGGAATGAGCAGTTCTTC; CDR3 protein: CASSEEGARGNEQFF
V gene: TRBV20-1; D gene: TRBD1; clone size: many; J gene: TRBJ2-7; CDR3 DNA: TGCAGTGCGACCGGACAGGGCGCCTACGAGCAGTACTTC; CDR3 protein: CSATGQGAYEQYF
V gene: TRBV7-3; D gene: TRBD2; clone size: many; J gene: TRBJ2-1; CDR3 DNA: TGTGCCAGCAGCCCGGGGACTAGCCGAGAGCAGTTCTTC; CDR3 protein: CASSPGTSREQFF
V gene: TRBV7-9; D gene: NA; clone size: NA; J gene: TRBJ1-3; CDR3 DNA: TGTGCCAGCAGCCCTGGGAGGCTGTGCTCTGGAAACACCATATATTTT; CDR3 protein: CASSPGRLCSGNTIYF
V gene: TRBV29-1; D gene: TRBD1; clone size: NA; J gene: TRBJ2-5; CDR3 DNA: TGCAGTGCTAGAGATCCCCAAGGACAGGGCGAGACCCAGTACTTC; CDR3 protein: CSARDPQGQGETQYF
V gene: TRBV27; D gene: NA; clone size: once; J gene: TRBJ1-2; CDR3 DNA: TGTGCCAGCACCTCTCCCGGCAGGGGACATGGCTACACCTTC; CDR3 protein: CASTSPGRGHGYTF
V gene: TRBV20-1; D gene: NA; clone size: many; J gene: TRBJ2-5; CDR3 DNA: TGCAGTGCCTGGTCTACGGAGACCCAGTCCTTC; CDR3 protein: CSAWSTETQSF
V gene: TRBV20-1; D gene: NA; clone size: many; J gene: TRBJ1-2; CDR3 DNA: TGCAGTGCTAGTGCAGGGTTAAATGGCTACACCTTC; CDR3 protein: CSASAGLNGYTF
V gene: TRBV20-1; D gene: TRBD1; clone size: NA; J gene: TRBJ2-7; CDR3 DNA: TGCAGTGCCGCCGGGGGACAGGGGACCAACGAGCAGTACTTC; CDR3 protein: CSAAGGQGTNEQYF
V gene: TRBV20-1; D gene: TRBD1; clone size: NA; J gene: TRBJ2-5; CDR3 DNA: TGCAGTGCTGGCCGACAGGGGAAGACCCAGTACTTC; CDR3 protein: CSAGRQGKTQYF
V gene: TRBV20-1; D gene: TRBD1; clone size: few; J gene: TRBJ1-2; CDR3 DNA: TGCAGTGCTAGGGGCAGGGGGCGCCAGGTGGACTATGGCTACACCTTC; CDR3 protein: CSARGRGRQVDYGYTF
V gene: TRBV9; D gene: TRBD2; clone size: NA; J gene: TRBJ2-5; CDR3 DNA: TGTGCCAGCATCGTGGCACTAGCGGGGTTACAAGAGACCCAGTACTTC; CDR3 protein: CASIVALAGLQETQYF
V gene: TRBV28; D gene: TRBD1; clone size: many; J gene: TRBJ1-2; CDR3 DNA: TGTGCCAGCATCCCCGGGACAGGGGGCTTCTATGGCTACACCTTC; CDR3 protein: CASIPGTGGFYGYTF
V gene: TRBV7-2; D gene: NA; clone size: NA; J gene: TRBJ2-2; CDR3 DNA: TGTGCCAGCAGCTACCTCGGATTTAACACCGGGGAGCTGTTTTTT; CDR3 protein: CASSYLGFNTGELFF
V gene: TRBV9; D gene: TRBD2; clone size: NA; J gene: TRBJ2-5; CDR3 DNA: TGTGCCGGCAGCGTTGAGCGGGGGGGCCCTGAGACCCAGTACTTC; CDR3 protein: CAGSVERGGPETQYF
V gene: TRBV19; D gene: TRBD2; clone size: many; J gene: TRBJ2-1; CDR3 DNA: TGTGCCAGTAGTGACAGACTAGCGGGGTCCCCGAGCTCCTACAATGAGCAGTTCTTC; CDR3 protein: CASSDRLAGSPSSYNEQFF
V gene: TRBV7-2; D gene: NA; clone size: medium-sized; J gene: TRBJ1-6; CDR3 DNA: TGTGCCAGCAGCCCCGTGGGGGGCACCAATTCACCCCTCCACTTT; CDR3 protein: CASSPVGGTNSPLHF